One and the same sample provided the 27 T cell receptor beta chains below, sequenced in a study of blood T cell repertoires in COVID-19. Method: immunoSEQ multiplex PCR; TCRdb's copy keeps in-frame clones and lacks some. The repertoire holds roughly 8,600 clones, approximately 88% seen once, with approximately 19% in the top ten. The sample comprised peripheral blood. All receptors derive from a human donor with active COVID-19. The donor label of this sample is uncertain.

The rearrangement joins TRBV11-3 to TRBJ2-1; D perhaps matches TRBD1 (6 bases). Germline loops: CDR1 SGHNT, CDR2 YENEEA. CDR3 size: 13 residues. Trimming pared 1 base from V and 5 bases from J, leaving 6 bases between. CDR3 amino acids: CASSLGTDNEQFF. The CDR3 DNA reads TGTGCCAGCAGCTTAGGGACAGACAATGAGCAGTTCTTC.

This clone showed up just a few times. The chain links TRBV4-2 to TRBJ2-7; 11 bases line up with TRBD2. Germline CDR1 reads LGHNA; CDR2 reads YNFKEQ. After removal of 6 bases from V and 3 bases from J, the junction contained 4 bases not matched to a gene. The CDR3 runs to 14 residues. CDR3 sequence reads: CASSRGLADYEQYF. CDR3 bases: TGTGCCAGCAGTCGGGGACTAGCGGACTACGAGCAGTACTTC.

Here the CDR3 DNA reads TGTGCCTGGAGTGTACTGGCCGGGGATGGCTACACCTTC. Amino acid sequence: CAWSVLAGDGYTF. This sequence joins TRBV30 and TRBJ1-2; D gene ambiguous. The CDR3 has 13 residues. Per the germline V gene, CDR1 is GTSNPN and CDR2 is SVGIG (reference sequence). The V end lost 0 bases, the J end lost 6 bases, and 11 bases lay between the germline ends.

About this clone: Within the sample, other DNA sequences also encode this same CDR3. This chain connects TRBV27 to TRBJ2-7, with 9 bases that match TRBD2. V dropped 4 bases and J dropped 3; count of bases not matched to a gene: 4. Germline CDR1 reads MNHEY; CDR2 reads SMNVEV (reference sequence). The CDR3 covers 14 residues. CDR3 DNA: TGTGCCAGCAGTTCGATAGCGGGAGTCTACGAGCAGTACTTC. Translating gives CASSSIAGVYEQYF.

This clone has only a few counts. The gene calls are TRBV4-2 and TRBJ1-2; no definite D call. This CDR3 contains 14 residues. Deletions cut 3 bases from V and 6 bases from J, with 14 bases between. Germline loops: CDR1 LGHNA, CDR2 YNFKEQ. This CDR3 is CASSQGLLRDGYTF. The CDR3 DNA reads TGTGCCAGCAGCCAGGGCCTCCTGAGGGATGGCTACACCTTC.

The chain combines TRBV3-1 (or the pseudogene TRBV3-2) with TRBJ2-2; 9 bases align to TRBD2. The CDR3 loop spans 16 amino acids. CDR1 and CDR2 (germline): LGHDT, YNNKEL (reference sequence). Trimming removed 1 base from V and 7 bases from J; junction bases left unmatched: 7. DNA for the CDR3: TGTGCCAGCAGCCAAGTGGCGGGAGGGCTTGGCGGGGAGCTGTTTTTT. It translates to CASSQVAGGLGGELFF.

This chain links TRBV11-2 with TRBJ2-7, with TRBD1 as a possible D gene (6 bases). The V gene's germline CDR1 is SGHAT and CDR2 FQNNGV. Trimming took 6 bases from V and 2 from J, leaving 8 bases between them. The CDR3 loop spans 12 amino acids. This chain's CDR3 is CASRTGTYEQYF. The CDR3 nucleotides read TGTGCCAGCAGGACAGGTACCTACGAGCAGTACTTC.

By frequency in the sample, this clone is large. V gene TRBV27 combines with J gene TRBJ2-3, with D unresolved. V was trimmed by 8 bases and J by 6 bases, leaving 18 bases between them. CDR1 is MNHEY, CDR2 SMNVEV, per germline (reference sequence). The CDR3 has 14 amino acids. The CDR3 loop is CASRGSRLPDTQYF. CDR3 bases: TGTGCCAGCCGAGGATCTAGATTACCTGATACGCAGTATTTT.

V is TRBV28 and J is TRBJ2-7, with 7 nucleotides matching TRBD1. This CDR3 contains 19 residues. Germline V gives CDR1 MDHEN, CDR2 SYDVKM. Trimming cost V 4 bases and J 2 bases; bases outside gene matches: 20. For the CDR3, the DNA is TGTGCCAGCAGTTCTATACCTTATTCAGACAGGGCAGGGCCCTACGAGCAGTACTTC. It encodes CASSSIPYSDRAGPYEQYF.

This sequence joins TRBV12-5 and TRBJ2-3; 7 bases match TRBD2. The V and J ends lost 4 bases and 4 bases, in that order; junction bases with no gene match: 11. Germline V gives CDR1 LGHNT, CDR2 FRNRAP. The CDR3 contains 16 residues. The CDR3 loop reads CASGSYFTLAADTQYF. The CDR3 region has the DNA TGTGCTAGTGGTTCCTACTTTACTCTAGCGGCAGATACGCAGTATTTT.

This chain uses TRBV7-6 with TRBJ2-1; TRBD1 might be the D (6 bases). V lost 3 bases and J lost 0, with 9 bases in between. This CDR3 is built from 15 residues. Germline V gene data show CDR1 as SGHVS and CDR2 as FNYEAQ. DNA for the CDR3: TGTGCCAGCAGCTTCCAGGGGAGCTCCTACAATGAGCAGTTCTTC. Translating gives CASSFQGSSYNEQFF.

This chain joins TRBV9 and TRBJ2-3; 9 bases align to TRBD2. CDR1 is SGDLS, CDR2 YYNGEE, per germline. V trimming: 0 bases; J trimming: 3 bases; junction bases outside the gene matches: 5. There are 16 residues in the CDR3. The CDR3 loop reads CASSVGLAGRTDTQYF. The CDR3 DNA reads TGTGCCAGCAGCGTAGGCCTAGCGGGAAGGACAGATACGCAGTATTTT.

V is TRBV24-1 and J is TRBJ2-2, with TRBD2 identical over 9 bases. With 5 bases clipped from V and 2 bases from J, the junction kept 5 bases outside the gene matches. This CDR3 spans 16 amino acids. CDR1 and CDR2 (germline): KGHDR, SFDVKD. DNA for the CDR3: TGTGCCACCAGTGCCCGCCTAGCGGGAAACACCGGGGAGCTGTTTTTT. Its translation: CATSARLAGNTGELFF.

This clone was recorded once. The rearrangement links TRBV1 to TRBJ2-7; the DNA was not compared with TRBD2, the D call given in the table. TRBV1 represents a pseudogene. The CDR3 is 17 amino acids. CDR3 loop: CTSSRRDIAGGPYEQYF. CDR3 nucleotides: TGCACCAGCAGCCGACGAGATATAGCGGGAGGGCCCTACGAGCAGTACTTC.

The chain uses TRBV29-1 and TRBJ1-1; D gene unclear. Germline V gene lookup returns CDR1 SQVTM and CDR2 ANQGSEA. CDR3 length equals 12 residues. The V end lost 2 bases, the J end lost 1 base, and 5 bases lay between the germline ends. CDR3 sequence: CSVEHQNTEAFF. The CDR3 DNA reads TGCAGCGTTGAACATCAGAACACTGAAGCTTTCTTT.

Relative to its sample, this clone is medium-sized. The J gene is TRBJ1-5, the V gene TRBV3-1 (or the pseudogene TRBV3-2); D remains ambiguous. The CDR3 contains 17 residues. Trimming left V 1 base short and J 1 base short, with 14 bases between. Germline CDR1 and CDR2: LGHDT and YNNKEL (reference sequence). The CDR3 sequence is CASSQAIIPGSNQPQHF. CDR3 in DNA: TGTGCCAGCAGCCAAGCCATTATACCAGGAAGCAATCAGCCCCAGCATTTT.

The J gene is TRBJ2-3, the V gene TRBV19, with TRBD2 matching over 7 bases. Germline loops: CDR1 LNHDA, CDR2 SQIVND (reference sequence). The V and J ends lost 7 bases and 4 bases, in that order; junction bases with no gene match: 5. The CDR3 sequence is 13 residues long. The CDR3 protein is CASKSGMADTQYF. The DNA of the CDR3 is TGTGCCAGTAAAAGCGGGATGGCAGATACGCAGTATTTT.

The rearrangement joins TRBV7-2 to TRBJ2-7, with TRBD2 as a possible D gene (6 bases). This CDR3 is 15 amino acids long. Trimming cost V 3 bases and J 2 bases, with 14 bases left between them. Germline V CDR1 and CDR2: SGHTA, FQGNSA. CDR3 region: CASSFYDGGPYEQYF. CDR3 coding DNA: TGTGCCAGCAGCTTTTATGACGGGGGACCCTACGAGCAGTACTTC.

This chain joins TRBV5-4 and TRBJ2-7; 14 nucleotides agree with TRBD2. There are 16 residues in the CDR3. After removal of 5 bases from V and 5 bases from J, the junction contained 9 bases not matched to a gene. Germline assignment: CDR1 SGHNT and CDR2 YYREEE (reference sequence). The CDR3 loop reads CASSSGTSGSWNEQYF. For the CDR3, the DNA is TGTGCCAGCAGTTCCGGGACTAGCGGGAGTTGGAACGAGCAGTACTTC.

The chain uses TRBV7-2 and TRBJ2-3; D is perhaps TRBD2 (5 bases). Germline V gene lookup returns CDR1 SGHTA and CDR2 FQGNSA. The CDR3 runs 15 residues. Trimming took 5 bases from V and 1 from J, leaving 13 bases between them. The CDR3: CASSVTSFRTDTQYF. The CDR3 region has the DNA TGTGCCAGCAGCGTAACTAGTTTCCGCACAGATACGCAGTATTTT.

The V call is TRBV27, the J call TRBJ2-7; TRBD2 might be the D (6 bases). Trimming took off 2 bases at V and 4 bases at J, with 9 bases between the two ends. There are 13 residues in the CDR3. From germline, CDR1 is MNHEY and CDR2 SMNVEV (reference sequence). CDR3 amino acids: CASSLGLAYEQYF. CDR3 DNA: TGTGCCAGCAGTTTAGGGCTAGCGTACGAGCAGTACTTC.

V is TRBV14 and J is TRBJ2-1, with D possibly matching TRBD2 (5 bases). This CDR3 is built from 14 residues. Trimming left V 3 bases short and J 8 bases short, with 14 bases between. Germline assignment: CDR1 SGHDN and CDR2 FVKESK. CDR3 amino acids: CASSQRWKEDEQFF. The CDR3 bases are TGTGCCAGCAGCCAGAGATGGAAGGAGGATGAGCAGTTCTTC.

This clone was counted a single time. V usage is TRBV7-9 and J usage is TRBJ2-1; TRBD1 is a possible D gene (6 bases). The CDR3 runs to 13 residues. From germline, CDR1 is SEHNR and CDR2 FQNEAQ (reference sequence). V was cut by 5 bases and J by 4 bases, with 9 bases left in between. The DNA of the CDR3 is TGTGCCAGCAGCGTGACAGGTTACAATGAGCAGTTCTTC. Protein sequence: CASSVTGYNEQFF.

The CDR3 region has the DNA TGTGCCTGGAGGGAGAGACTAGCGGTTTCCTACGAGCAGTACTTC. Its protein is CAWRERLAVSYEQYF. The chain is built from TRBV30 and TRBJ2-7, with 9 bases matching TRBD2. The junction had 7 bases not matched to a gene; V was cut back by 3 bases and J by 1 base. Germline V gene lookup returns CDR1 GTSNPN and CDR2 SVGIG (reference sequence). This CDR3 has 15 amino acids. The whole variable domain, filled in from reference TRBV30 and TRBJ2-7, reads SQTIHQWPATLVQPVGSPLSLECTVEGTSNPNLYWYRQAAGRGLQLLFYSVGIGQISSEVPQNLSASRPQDRQFILSSKKLLLSDSGFYLCAWRERLAVSYEQYFGPGTRLTVT.

This clone was observed a few times. J is TRBJ2-4 and V is TRBV7-9; unclear D gene. The ends were cut back, 5 bases at V and 6 bases at J, with 8 bases in the middle. Germline lookup yields CDR1 SEHNR and CDR2 FQNEAQ (reference sequence). The CDR3 spans 12 residues. The CDR3 bases are TGTGCCAGCAGCCCCCGGGTAAACATTCAGTACTTC. This gives the protein CASSPRVNIQYF.

The chain carries TRBV5-1 and TRBJ1-1; a weak D match, TRBD1 (5 bases). This CDR3 has 11 amino acids. Germline V gene lookup returns CDR1 SGHRS and CDR2 YFSETQ. Trimming removed 7 bases from V and 4 bases from J, with 8 bases in between. The CDR3 region has the DNA TGCGCCAGCGGGGGAGGCACTGAAGCTTTCTTT. Its protein product is CASGGGTEAFF.

The chain links TRBV10-3 to TRBJ2-1, with 9 bases matching TRBD2. This CDR3 comprises 15 residues. Germline V CDR1 and CDR2: ENHRY, SYGVKD. The ends lost 5 bases at V and 6 bases at J; junction bases unmatched: 8. CDR3 nucleotide sequence: TGTGCCATCAGTTTTTCTAGCGGGAAGGGCAATGAGCAGTTCTTC. Translating gives CAISFSSGKGNEQFF.